This TCR beta chain originates from a study of blood T cell repertoires in COVID-19. About the research overall: PBMCs, B-cell-depleted T cells, or T cells were the source of the cDNA or gDNA that made up the material.

This clone came up a few times. The method was immunoSEQ multiplex PCR; TCRdb's version includes in-frame clones alone and lacks a portion of them. The sample includes a few hundred thousand clones, about 68% seen only once; the top ten take about 3.1%. Trimming shortened V by 2 bases and J by 11 bases, and 15 bases separated the two germline ends. Germline V gives CDR1 MNHNS, CDR2 SASEGT. The CDR3 is 13 residues long. The chain joins TRBV6-1 to TRBJ1-1; tentatively, D is TRBD1 (6 bases). Sequenced: peripheral blood. The sequence derives from an elderly woman with acute or convalescent COVID-19. CDR3 nucleotide sequence: TGTGCCAGCAGTGAATTGGCCAGGGGATATGCTTTCTTT. It codes for CASSELARGYAFF.